This record looks at one TCR beta chain sequence and its context. In this sample, this clone turned up many times. The antigen it recognizes is unknown. There are no base qualities to consult, and no much larger clone falls within one base. The sample originates from a study of Ad26.COV2.S vaccination and SARS-CoV-2 variants (dated by TCRdb to the early 2020s). Broadly, across the study: Donors in the vaccine arm were drawn from COV1001, a multicentre, randomized, double-blind, placebo-controlled phase I-IIa trial testing Ad26.COV2.S in healthy adults. Ad26.COV2.S was administered intramuscularly at 5 x 10^10 or 1 x 10^11 viral particles, either as a single shot or as two shots given 56 days apart. TCRbeta repertoire sequencing served as the tool for gauging how specific and how broad the SARS-CoV-2-reactive T cell receptors were following Ad26.COV2.S vaccination. A total of 32 samples were included in the TCR-sequenced set, comprising about 20 Ad26.COV2.S vaccine recipients, 5 placebo recipients and 8 SARS-CoV-2 convalescent individuals. Trial participants were randomized into five groups of five: low-dose or high-dose Ad26.COV2.S given once or twice, or placebo on both occasions. Investigators remained blinded to trial group allocation during experiments and outcome assessment.

The immunoSEQ Assay was used to sequence TCRbeta CDR3 regions. After extraction, genomic DNA underwent amplification by bias-controlled multiplex PCR, followed by high-throughput sequencing. Processing in the source paper ran as follows. To quantify the absolute abundance of each unique TCRbeta CDR3 region, sequences were collapsed and filtered. Usable DNA was measured by amplifying reference genes present in all nucleated cells, and TCRbeta template counts were normalized to that usable DNA to estimate T cell fraction. Repertoire TCRs were annotated as SARS-CoV-2-specific by exact matching of V gene, CDR3 amino acid sequence and J gene to a known reactive TCR set. The reference SARS-CoV-2 TCR set came from MIRA and was filtered for enrichment in COVID-19-positive ImmuneCODE repertoires, removing public or cross-reactive TCRs. Based on the MIRA antigens, annotated TCRs were further analysed at the level of specific ORF or position within ORF. Depth was the summed frequency of annotated unique rearrangements, while breadth was defined as annotated unique rearrangements over total unique productive rearrangements. Group comparisons of TCR breadth used two-sided Wilcoxon rank-sum tests. Sourced from immuneACCESS, this table was stored by TCRdb with only in-frame sequences that have V and J called. A share of the clones is absent; for the studies checked, an unresolved V gene accounts for under half, and the remainder has no known explanation. The V and J calls and clone size are taken from that table; D and trimming were inferred from the DNA. Within this sample are about 680,000 clones, with around 92% of them counted one time only. The ten largest make up over 1.3% of the sample.

Summary of the overall study and its limitations: Comparable non-spike TCR breadth was observed between vaccine and placebo recipients, consistent with only spike being contained in the vaccine. After vaccination, substantial breadth of spike-specific CD8+ and CD4+ T cell responses was reported. According to the authors, total T cell responses may have been underestimated by the TCR breadth and depth analyses. Comparing responses between vaccine doses or regimens was not something the study was powered to do. Compared with placebo recipients, Ad26.COV2.S recipients showed higher spike-specific TCR breadth (P = 0.0014).

The CDR3 goes from the cysteine to the phenylalanine over 13 residues. The DNA shown is the 39-base CDR3, in frame from base 1. V and J are trimmed by 7 bases and 2 bases, and the gene matches miss 2 bases of the junction. CDR1 is given as MNHEY and CDR2 as SVGAGI, both from the germline V gene. Read against the paper, the sample's treatment or condition label means: around 19 received Ad26.COV2.S at low or high dose, single or two shots; 5 received placebo; per-sample allocation not given. Repertoires of vaccine and placebo recipients were sequenced from samples collected on day 63 after the first injection. Cohort 1b enrolled 25 adults aged 18-55 years at a single site in Boston, USA, between 29 July and 7 August 2020. As a vaccine, Ad26.COV2.S was a replication-incompetent adenovirus type 26 vector that expressed a prefusion-stabilized SARS-CoV-2 spike protein derived from the original Wuhan strain.

The TCR originated in a person between 18 and 60 years old who received the Ad26.COV2.S COVID-19 vaccine or a placebo. The chain is made from TRBV6-5 and TRBJ2-7, and 10 bases in between align with TRBD2. The sequencing here drew on peripheral blood, taken in a trial of Ad26.COV2.S vaccine versus placebo. The CDR3 region reads CASTTSGTYEQYF. The DNA reads as follows: TGTGCCAGCACTACTAGCGGGACCTACGAGCAGTACTTC.